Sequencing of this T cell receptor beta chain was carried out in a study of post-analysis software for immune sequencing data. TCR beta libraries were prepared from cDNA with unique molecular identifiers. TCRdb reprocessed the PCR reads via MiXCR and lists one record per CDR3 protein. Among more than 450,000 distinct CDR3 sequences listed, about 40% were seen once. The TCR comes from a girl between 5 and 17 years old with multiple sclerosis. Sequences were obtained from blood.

The DNA of the CDR3 is TGCGCCAGCAGCTTGTTTCCTTCCGGGAGTAGCGGGGCAGAGACCCAGTACTTC. Its protein product is CASSLFPSGSSGAETQYF. The J gene is TRBJ2-5, the V gene TRBV5-1; 8 bases map to TRBD2. With 1 base clipped from V and 4 bases from J, the junction kept 15 bases outside the gene matches. Per the germline V gene, CDR1 is SGHRS and CDR2 is YFSETQ. This CDR3 has 18 amino acids.